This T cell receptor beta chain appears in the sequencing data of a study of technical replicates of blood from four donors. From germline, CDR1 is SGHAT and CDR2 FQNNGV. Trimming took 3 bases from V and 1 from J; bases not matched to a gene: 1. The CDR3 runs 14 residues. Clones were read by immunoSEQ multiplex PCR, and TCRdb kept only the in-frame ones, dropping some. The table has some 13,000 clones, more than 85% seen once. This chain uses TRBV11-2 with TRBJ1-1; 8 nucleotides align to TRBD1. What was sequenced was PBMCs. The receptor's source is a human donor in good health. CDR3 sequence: CASSLTGANTEAFF. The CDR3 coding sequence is TGTGCCAGCAGCTTGACAGGGGCGAACACTGAAGCTTTCTTT.